The TCR beta chain described here comes from a study of response to subunit inactivated influenza vaccine. Notes on the study in general: The authors suggested that every seasonal influenza vaccination recruits few new T cells.

Comments on this clonotype: The antigen is undetermined.

Using its own MiXCR run on the RT-PCR reads, TCRdb lists one record per CDR3 protein. The sample yields around 300,000 distinct CDR3 sequences, 20% to 25% seen once. J lost 2 bases, V lost 3 bases, and 7 bases had no gene match. Germline CDR1 is DFQATT and CDR2 is SNEGSKA (reference sequence). The CDR3 has 15 amino acids. The TCR comes from a man aged 50-75 years who received an inactivated influenza vaccine. The chain employs TRBV20-1 and TRBJ2-1, with 7 bases that match TRBD2. The specimen was PBMCs from blood, collected about 19 months after vaccination. As DNA, the CDR3 is TGCAGTGCTAGGGCGAGTGGGAGGGCCTACAATGAGCAGTTCTTC. Protein: CSARASGRAYNEQFF.